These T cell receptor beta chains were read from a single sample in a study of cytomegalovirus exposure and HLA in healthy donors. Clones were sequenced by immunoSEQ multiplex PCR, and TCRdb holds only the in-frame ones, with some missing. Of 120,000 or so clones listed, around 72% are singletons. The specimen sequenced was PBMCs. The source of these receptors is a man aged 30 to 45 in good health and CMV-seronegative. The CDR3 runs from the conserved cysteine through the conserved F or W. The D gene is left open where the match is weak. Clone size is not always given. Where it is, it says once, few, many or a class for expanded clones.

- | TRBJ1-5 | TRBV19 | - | TGTGCCAGTAGTACAACAGGTAGCAATCAGCCCCAGCATTTT | CASSTTGSNQPQHF
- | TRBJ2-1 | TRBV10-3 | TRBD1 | TGTGCCATCGGCGGGACAGGGATGCCGGTGGCTCTGAGAACGTCCTACAATGAGCAGTTCTTC | CAIGGTGMPVALRTSYNEQFF
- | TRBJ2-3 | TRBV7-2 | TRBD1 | TGTGCCAGCAGCTTTAGGACAGGGAGTACAGATACGCAGTATTTT | CASSFRTGSTDTQYF
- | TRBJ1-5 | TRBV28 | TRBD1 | TGTGCCAGCAGTTTATATTATTGGCCGACAGGGACTCAGCCCCAGCATTTT | CASSLYYWPTGTQPQHF
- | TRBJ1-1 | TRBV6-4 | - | TGTGCCAGCAGTGACCCAACAGGGAGCACTGAAGCTTTCTTT | CASSDPTGSTEAFF
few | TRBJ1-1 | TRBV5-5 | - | TGTGCCAGCAGCTTGGGGTGGGCTCCTGAAGCTTTCTTT | CASSLGWAPEAFF
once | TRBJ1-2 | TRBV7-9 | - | TGTGCCAGCAGCTTAGAGGTCGACTACTATGGCTACACCTTC | CASSLEVDYYGYTF
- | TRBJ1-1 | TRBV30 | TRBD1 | TGTGCCTGGAGTGGGGTCCTCCCGGGACAGGGGGCCACTGAAGCTTTCTTT | CAWSGVLPGQGATEAFF
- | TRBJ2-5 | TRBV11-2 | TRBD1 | TGTGCCAGCAGCTTAGGAGGGACAGGGGAGACCCAGTACTTC | CASSLGGTGETQYF
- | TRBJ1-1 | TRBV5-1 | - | TGCGCCAGCAGGGAAGGAGTGAACACTGAAGCTTTCTTT | CASREGVNTEAFF
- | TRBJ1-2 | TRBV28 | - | TGTGCCAGCAGTTTATTCACCGGAGGGTTCGGCTACACCTTC | CASSLFTGGFGYTF
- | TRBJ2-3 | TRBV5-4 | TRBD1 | TGTGCCAGCAGCTTTGAAGGGGGACAGGGGCCAGATACGCAGTATTTT | CASSFEGGQGPDTQYF
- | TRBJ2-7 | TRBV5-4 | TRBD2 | TGTGCCAGCAGCTTGGAACTAGCGGGGGTTGAGCAGTACTTC | CASSLELAGVEQYF
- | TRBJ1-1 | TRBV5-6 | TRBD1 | TGTGCCAGCAGCTTGGAGGGTGACAGGGGGACTGAAGCTTTCTTT | CASSLEGDRGTEAFF
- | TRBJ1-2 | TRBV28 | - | TGTGCCAGCAGTTTAGGTCTCAGAAGCTATGGCTACACCTTC | CASSLGLRSYGYTF